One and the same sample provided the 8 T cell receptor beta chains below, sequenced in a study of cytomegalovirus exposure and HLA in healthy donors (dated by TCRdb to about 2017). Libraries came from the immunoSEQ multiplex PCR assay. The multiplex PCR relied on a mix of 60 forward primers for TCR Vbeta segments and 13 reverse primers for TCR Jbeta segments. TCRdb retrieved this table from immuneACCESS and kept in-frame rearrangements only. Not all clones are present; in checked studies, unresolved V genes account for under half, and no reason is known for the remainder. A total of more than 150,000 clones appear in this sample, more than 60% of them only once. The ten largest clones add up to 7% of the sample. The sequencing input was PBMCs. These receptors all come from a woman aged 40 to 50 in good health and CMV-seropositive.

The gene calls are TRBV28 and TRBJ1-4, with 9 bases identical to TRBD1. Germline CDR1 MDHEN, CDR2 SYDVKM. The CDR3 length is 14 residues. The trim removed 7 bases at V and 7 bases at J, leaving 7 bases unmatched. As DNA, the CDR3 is TGTGCCAGCAACCTACAGGGGGCATCTGAAAAACTGTTTTTT. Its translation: CASNLQGASEKLFF.

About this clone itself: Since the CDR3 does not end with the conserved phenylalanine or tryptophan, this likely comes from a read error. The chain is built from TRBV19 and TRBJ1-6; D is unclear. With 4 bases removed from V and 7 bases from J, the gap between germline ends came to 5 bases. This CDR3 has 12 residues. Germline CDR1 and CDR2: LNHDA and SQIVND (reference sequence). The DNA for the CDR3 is TGTGCCAGTAGTACCGGGAATTCACCCCTCCACCTT. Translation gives CASSTGNSPLHL.

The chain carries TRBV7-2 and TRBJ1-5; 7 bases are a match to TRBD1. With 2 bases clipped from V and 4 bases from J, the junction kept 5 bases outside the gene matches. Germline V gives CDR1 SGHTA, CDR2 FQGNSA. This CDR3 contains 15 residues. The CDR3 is CASSLRGQVNQPQHF. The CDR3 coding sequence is TGTGCCAGCAGCTTAAGAGGACAGGTGAATCAGCCCCAGCATTTT.

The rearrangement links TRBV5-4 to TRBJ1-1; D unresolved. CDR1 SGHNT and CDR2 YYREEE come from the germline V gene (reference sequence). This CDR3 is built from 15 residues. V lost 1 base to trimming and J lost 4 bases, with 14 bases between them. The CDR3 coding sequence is TGTGCCAGCAGCTTGTTTGGGCAGCAAATCACTGAAGCTTTCTTT. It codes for CASSLFGQQITEAFF.

CDR3 sequence (DNA): TGCAGCGTGGAAAGACAGGGGGCCCTTGAAGCTTTCTTT. The encoded protein is CSVERQGALEAFF. This chain connects TRBV29-1 to TRBJ1-1; 10 nucleotides line up with TRBD1. V lost 6 bases and J lost 7; bases outside the gene matches: 8. The CDR3 contains 13 residues. The germline V gene has CDR1 SQVTM and CDR2 ANQGSEA.

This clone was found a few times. The CDR3 DNA reads as TGTGCCAGCAGCTTAACAGGGGGCGGTGAGACCCAGTACTTC. This gives the protein CASSLTGGGETQYF. The genes are TRBV7-9 and TRBJ2-5; 9 bases fit TRBD1. The V gene's germline CDR1 is SEHNR and CDR2 FQNEAQ (reference sequence). V was clipped by 2 bases and J by 5 bases; unmatched bases: 3. The CDR3 loop spans 14 amino acids. The variable domain in full, with the rest retrieved from reference TRBV7-9 and TRBJ2-5, is DTGVSQNPRHKITKRGQNVTFRCDPISEHNRLYWYRQTLGQGPEFLTYFQNEAQLEKSRLLSDRFSAERPKGSFSTLEIQRTEQGDSAMYLCASSLTGGGETQYFGPGTRLLVL.

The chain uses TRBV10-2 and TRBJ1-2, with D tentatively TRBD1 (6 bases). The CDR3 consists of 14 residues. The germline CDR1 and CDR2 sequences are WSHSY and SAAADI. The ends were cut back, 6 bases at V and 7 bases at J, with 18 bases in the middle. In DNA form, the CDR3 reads TGCGCCAGCAGCCCCGGACAGCGAGACTCTGGCTACACCTTC. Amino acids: CASSPGQRDSGYTF.

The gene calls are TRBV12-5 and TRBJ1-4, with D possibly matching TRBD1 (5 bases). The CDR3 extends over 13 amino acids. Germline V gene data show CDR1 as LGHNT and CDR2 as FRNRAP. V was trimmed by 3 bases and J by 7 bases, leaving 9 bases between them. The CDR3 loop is CASGFGGTEKLFF. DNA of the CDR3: TGTGCTAGTGGTTTTGGGGGGACTGAAAAACTGTTTTTT.